Detailed here is one T cell receptor beta chain. The antigen it binds to is not known. Per-base qualities were not stored, and no clone one base away is much larger. In light of the paper, this sample's treatment or condition label describes: some 20 received Ad26.COV2.S at low or high dose, single or two shots; about 5 received placebo; per-sample allocation not given. For vaccine and placebo recipients, the sequenced repertoires came from samples collected on day 63 after the first injection. In Cohort 1b, about 25 adults aged 18-55 years were enrolled at a single site in Boston, USA, between 29 July and 7 August 2020. Ad26.COV2.S consisted of a replication-incompetent adenovirus type 26 vector by which a prefusion-stabilized SARS-CoV-2 spike protein from the original Wuhan strain was expressed. The data belong to a study of Ad26.COV2.S vaccination and SARS-CoV-2 variants (dated by TCRdb to about 2021). Regarding the study in general: Vaccine-arm donors came from COV1001, a multicentre, randomized, double-blind, placebo-controlled phase I-IIa trial of Ad26.COV2.S in healthy adults. The specificity and breadth of SARS-CoV-2-reactive T cell receptors after Ad26.COV2.S vaccination were assessed by TCRbeta repertoire sequencing. Participants in the trial were split at random into five groups of five each, receiving low-dose or high-dose Ad26.COV2.S once or twice, or else placebo on both occasions. The TCR-sequenced set comprised approximately 30 samples: approximately 20 Ad26.COV2.S vaccine recipients, 5 placebo recipients and 8 SARS-CoV-2 convalescent individuals. Dosing of Ad26.COV2.S was intramuscular, at either 5x10^10 or 1x10^11 viral particles, delivered as one shot or as two shots spaced 56 days apart. Investigators remained blinded to trial group allocation during experiments and outcome assessment. Study-wide findings and limitations: According to the authors, total T cell responses may have been underestimated by the TCR breadth and depth analyses. Vaccine and placebo recipients had similar non-spike TCR breadth, a finding consistent with the vaccine containing only spike. The study lacked the statistical power to compare responses across vaccine doses or regimens. Higher spike-specific TCR breadth was observed in Ad26.COV2.S recipients than in placebo recipients (P = 0.0014). Substantial breadth of spike-specific CD8+ and CD4+ T cell responses was reported after vaccination.

TCRbeta CDR3 regions were sequenced with the immunoSEQ Assay. After extraction, genomic DNA underwent amplification by bias-controlled multiplex PCR, followed by high-throughput sequencing. Per the authors' processing: To quantify the absolute abundance of every unique TCRbeta CDR3 region, sequences were collapsed and filtered. T cell fraction was estimated by normalizing TCRbeta template counts to usable DNA, which was measured by amplifying reference genes present in all nucleated cells. Repertoire TCRs were annotated as SARS-CoV-2-specific by exact matching of V gene, CDR3 amino acid sequence and J gene to a known reactive TCR set. The reference SARS-CoV-2 TCR set was obtained from MIRA and was filtered for enrichment in COVID-19-positive ImmuneCODE repertoires, whereby public or cross-reactive TCRs were removed. Based on the MIRA antigens, annotated TCRs were further analysed at the level of specific ORF or position within ORF. Depth was the summed frequency of annotated unique rearrangements, while breadth was defined as annotated unique rearrangements over total unique productive rearrangements. TCR breadth was compared between groups using two-sided Wilcoxon rank-sum tests. TCRdb took this table from immuneACCESS and kept in-frame rearrangements with V and J called. Such tables lack part of the clones; where checked against another copy, unresolved V genes explain under half of the gap, and the rest is unexplained. V, J and clone size are those of that table, while D and trimming were read from the DNA. For this sample the table gives about 680,000 clones, of which more than 80% were detected only once. Over 1.3% of the sample goes to the ten largest clones.

Trimming takes 0 bases off V and 0 bases off J; junction bases not matched to a gene: 7. CDR3 length: 17 amino acids, cysteine to phenylalanine. Only the CDR3 part of the read is kept: 51 bases, read in frame from the first base. As encoded in the germline V gene (reference sequence), CDR1 is PRHDT while CDR2 is FYEKMQ. The receptor chain draws on TRBV13 and TRBJ1-2; 7 bases in the middle match TRBD1. The source was peripheral blood, collected in a trial of Ad26.COV2.S vaccine versus placebo. The sequence was obtained from a person between 18 and 60 years old who received the Ad26.COV2.S COVID-19 vaccine or a placebo. The DNA sequence is as follows: TGTGCCAGCAGCTTAGGACAGGGGAATTTAGCTAACTATGGCTACACCTTC. It is translated as CASSLGQGNLANYGYTF.